A selection of T cell receptor beta chains follows, all from one sample in a study of regulatory T cells in long-lasting Graves disease. From the multiplex PCR reads, TCRdb called clonotypes with MiXCR, one entry per CDR3 protein. The top ten hold 10% of the sample, which has 450,000 to 700,000 distinct CDR3 sequences, roughly 14% seen once. These records were also assigned to another study, of T cells in Graves' hyperthyroidism and ophthalmopathy.

The material was peripheral blood mononuclear cells (PBMCs), obtained at new diagnosis, from a patient treated with antithyroid drugs. All receptors derive from a man aged 30 to 39 with Graves disease. Each CDR3 is given without its conserved first and last residue. A D gene is named only where the DNA matches it firmly.

>.|TRBJ2-5|TRBV27
ASSLRTAQEAQY
>.|TRBJ2-3|TRBV11-3
ASSFYICSAPSGWRTDTQY
>.|TRBJ2-1|TRBV6-2/TRBV6-3
ASSDPRGGGKQF
>TRBD1|TRBJ1-5|TRBV12-3/TRBV12-4
ASSLTGENQPQH
>.|TRBJ1-3|TRBV12-3/TRBV12-4
ASSFGQTGNTIY
>TRBD1|TRBJ2-5|TRBV9
ASSVVGTGNQETQY
>.|TRBJ2-7|TRBV27
ANSPSRAYEQY
>TRBD1|TRBJ1-2|TRBV6-5
ASSYNGQGGYGYT
>.|TRBJ2-3|TRBV15
ATSYVREGTDTQY
>.|TRBJ1-1|TRBV3-1
ASSQHSTEAF
>TRBD1|TRBJ2-7|TRBV12-3/TRBV12-4
ASSLGQGAAYEQY
>TRBD2|TRBJ2-1|TRBV10-3
AISLTSGGYNEQF
>.|TRBJ1-2|TRBV12-3/TRBV12-4
AVRIGAGYT
>.|TRBJ2-5|TRBV28
ASSSSVFIQY
>.|TRBJ2-6|TRBV5-1
ASSFGDPGANVLT
>.|TRBJ2-7|TRBV3-1
ASSHGRFGPSYEQY
>TRBD2|TRBJ2-7|TRBV12-3/TRBV12-4
ASSATSGRSYEQY
>TRBD2|TRBJ2-1|TRBV30
AWSPPGLAGGNEQF
>TRBD1|TRBJ2-3|TRBV5-1
ASSFRDRGLLSGRTDTQY
>TRBD1|TRBJ2-7|TRBV2
ASSRQGTIVYEQY
>.|TRBJ2-7|TRBV19
ASSTVRGDGIYEQY
>.|TRBJ2-2|TRBV25-1
ASSEYRGGTGELF
>.|TRBJ1-1|TRBV9
ASSVDTNTEAF
>TRBD1|TRBJ1-6|TRBV7-8
ASSLGQGIGSPLH
>TRBD1|TRBJ1-4|TRBV9
ASSPSRGRGGEKLF
>.|TRBJ1-1|TRBV18
ASSPVLAEAF
>TRBD2|TRBJ2-1|TRBV7-3
ASSQRLASEQF
>.|TRBJ2-1|TRBV20-1
SARNPYNEQF
>TRBD1|TRBJ2-7|TRBV12-3/TRBV12-4
ASSLGQGAFEQY
>TRBD2|TRBJ2-3|TRBV9
ASSVNAGGSDTQY
>.|TRBJ2-7|TRBV11-2
ASSFKGGGSEQY
>.|TRBJ2-7|TRBV12-3/TRBV12-4
ASSSFLNHGRGSYEQY
>.|TRBJ1-2|TRBV9
ASSVEGTSNYGYT
>.|TRBJ1-1|TRBV20-1
SGLLGNRNTEAF
>TRBD2|TRBJ2-7|TRBV6-4
ASSASELAGGPWEQY
>.|TRBJ2-1|TRBV30
AWSVVPPGEQF
>.|TRBJ2-3|TRBV7-2
ASSLSPDTQY
>.|TRBJ2-2|TRBV5-4
ASSLPVDTGELF
>.|TRBJ1-6|TRBV30
AWSVRGALSYNSPLH
>.|TRBJ1-1|TRBV5-1
ASSLVRGREKDTEAF
>TRBD1|TRBJ1-2|TRBV25-1
ASSELQGRGPQDGYT
>TRBD1|TRBJ2-4|TRBV7-9
ASSFLGTGGEKNIQY
>TRBD2|TRBJ2-1|TRBV20-1
SATPRLAGAPHLYNEQF
>.|TRBJ2-5|TRBV29-1
SVEAGTQETQY
>.|TRBJ2-2|TRBV12-3/TRBV12-4
ASSSFLGGTGELF
>TRBD2|TRBJ2-3|TRBV20-1
SARLALGTDTQY
>.|TRBJ1-5|TRBV2
ASSEGDSLWLTQH
>.|TRBJ1-5|TRBV18
ASSPLTVSRPQH